These 5 T cell receptor beta chains were sequenced from one sample in a study of T cell repertoires in cytomegalovirus infection. TCRdb used MiXCR to reprocess the reads, holding one entry per CDR3 protein. The repertoire holds about 740,000 distinct CDR3 sequences, with approximately 40% as singletons. The sequencing input was PBMCs. These receptors all come from a human donor in good health (CMV status not recorded). Some clones in this sample may be carry-over from other donors' samples.

V gene TRBV25-1 combines with J gene TRBJ2-3; D gene unclear. The germline V gene has CDR1 MGHDK and CDR2 SYGVNS. The CDR3 runs 12 residues. Trimming took off 2 bases at V and 6 bases at J, with 6 bases between the two ends. CDR3 amino acids: CASSEPPDTQYF. Here the CDR3 DNA reads TGTGCCAGCAGTGAACCCCCCGATACGCAGTATTTT.

This chain links TRBV4-1 with TRBJ2-5, with a weak D call TRBD1 (6 bases). There are 16 residues in the CDR3. The V and J ends lost 0 bases and 4 bases respectively, with 15 bases between them. Germline V CDR1 and CDR2: MGHRA, YSYEKL. The CDR3 DNA sequence: TGCGCCAGCAGCCAAGAAAAACCAGGGGCGGGAGAGACCCAGTACTTC. It is translated as CASSQEKPGAGETQYF.

This clonotype was detected many times. The rearrangement joins TRBV7-8 to TRBJ2-5; perhaps TRBD2 as D (5 bases). Germline lookup yields CDR1 SGHVS and CDR2 FQNEAQ. The CDR3 runs 14 residues. V was trimmed by 5 bases and J by 2 bases, leaving 12 bases between them. The CDR3 DNA reads TGTGCCAGCAGCCTCAGTGGGAGTCAAGAGACCCAGTACTTC. Its translation: CASSLSGSQETQYF.

The chain recombines TRBV10-3 with TRBJ2-1, with TRBD2 matching 10 bases. The V gene end was trimmed by 4 bases and the J gene end by 2 bases; junction bases not matched to a gene: 5. Germline loops: CDR1 ENHRY, CDR2 SYGVKD. The CDR3 is made up of 16 amino acids. CDR3 residues: CAISASSGGPYNEQFF. The CDR3 bases are TGTGCCATCAGTGCCTCTAGCGGGGGACCCTACAATGAGCAGTTCTTC.

This clonotype was counted between two and nine times. J is TRBJ2-5 and V is TRBV20-1, with 9 positions matching TRBD2. With 5 bases clipped from V and 4 bases from J, the junction kept 11 bases outside the gene matches. The CDR3 is 15 residues long. From germline, CDR1 is DFQATT and CDR2 SNEGSKA (reference sequence). CDR3 sequence: CSAETRAGGIETQYF. As DNA, the CDR3 is TGCAGTGCTGAAACCCGAGCGGGGGGAATAGAGACCCAGTACTTC.